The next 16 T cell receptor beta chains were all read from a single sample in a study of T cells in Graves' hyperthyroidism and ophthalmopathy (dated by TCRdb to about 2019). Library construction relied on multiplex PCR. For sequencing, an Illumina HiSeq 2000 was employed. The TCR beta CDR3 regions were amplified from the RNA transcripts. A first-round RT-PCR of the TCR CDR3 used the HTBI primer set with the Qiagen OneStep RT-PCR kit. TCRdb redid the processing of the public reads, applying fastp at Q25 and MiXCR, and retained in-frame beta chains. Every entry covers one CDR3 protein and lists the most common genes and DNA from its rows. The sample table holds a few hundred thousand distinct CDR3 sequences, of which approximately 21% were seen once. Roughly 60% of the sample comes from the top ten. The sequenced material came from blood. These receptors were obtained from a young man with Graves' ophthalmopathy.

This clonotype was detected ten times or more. The CDR3 sequence is CASSFTANTEAFF. CDR3 sequence (DNA): TGTGCCAGCAGCTTTACAGCAAACACTGAAGCTTTCTTT. This sequence joins TRBV11-2 and TRBJ1-1; D ambiguous. The CDR3 extends over 13 amino acids. V was trimmed by 3 bases and J by 2 bases, leaving 7 bases between them. Germline CDR1 SGHAT, CDR2 FQNNGV.

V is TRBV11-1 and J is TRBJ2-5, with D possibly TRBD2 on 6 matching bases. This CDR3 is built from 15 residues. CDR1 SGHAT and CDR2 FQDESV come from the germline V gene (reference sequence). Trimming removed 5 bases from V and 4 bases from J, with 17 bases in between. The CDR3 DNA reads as TGTGCCAGCAGCCAAGGAGGGCGAGCTACAGAGACCCAGTACTTC. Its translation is CASSQGGRATETQYF.

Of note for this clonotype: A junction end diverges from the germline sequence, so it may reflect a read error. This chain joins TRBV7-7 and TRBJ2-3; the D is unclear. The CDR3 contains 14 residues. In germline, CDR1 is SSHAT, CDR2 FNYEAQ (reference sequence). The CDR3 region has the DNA TGTGCTAGCAGCTTAGATACCTACACAGATACGCAGTATTTT. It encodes CASSLDTYTDTQYF.

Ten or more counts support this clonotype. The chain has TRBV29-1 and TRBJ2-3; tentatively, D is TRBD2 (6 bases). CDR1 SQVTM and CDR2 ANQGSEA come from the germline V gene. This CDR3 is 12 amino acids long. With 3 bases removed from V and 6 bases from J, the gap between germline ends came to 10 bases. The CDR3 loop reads CSVDGREDTQYF. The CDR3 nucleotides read TGCAGCGTTGACGGGAGAGAGGATACGCAGTATTTT.

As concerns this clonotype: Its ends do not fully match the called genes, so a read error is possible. The CDR3 DNA reads TGTGCCAGCGGTTTAGGGGGGAGGGACACCGGGGAGCTGTTTTTT. Residues: CASGLGGRDTGELFF. The gene calls are TRBV28 and TRBJ2-2; possibly TRBD2 for D (7 bases). The CDR3 has 15 residues. Germline lookup yields CDR1 MDHEN and CDR2 SYDVKM.

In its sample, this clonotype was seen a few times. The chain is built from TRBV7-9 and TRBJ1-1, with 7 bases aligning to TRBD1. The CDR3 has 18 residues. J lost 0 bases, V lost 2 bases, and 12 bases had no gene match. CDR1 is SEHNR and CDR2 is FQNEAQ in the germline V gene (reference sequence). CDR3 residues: CASSLSGQARGMNTEAFF. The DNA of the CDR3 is TGTGCCAGCAGCTTAAGTGGACAGGCTCGAGGCATGAACACTGAAGCTTTCTTT.

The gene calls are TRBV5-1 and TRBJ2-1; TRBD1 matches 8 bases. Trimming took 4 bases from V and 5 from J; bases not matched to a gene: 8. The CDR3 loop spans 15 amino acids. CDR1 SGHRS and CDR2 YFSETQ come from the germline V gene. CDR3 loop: CASSLGQGSHNEQFF. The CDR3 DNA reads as TGCGCCAGCAGCCTAGGACAGGGTAGCCACAATGAGCAGTTCTTC.

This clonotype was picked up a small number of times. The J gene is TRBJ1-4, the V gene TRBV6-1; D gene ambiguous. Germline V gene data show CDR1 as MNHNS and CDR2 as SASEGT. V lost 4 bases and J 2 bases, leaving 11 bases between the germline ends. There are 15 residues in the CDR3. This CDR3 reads CASSVGRRTNEKLFF. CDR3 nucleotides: TGTGCCAGCAGTGTCGGCAGGAGGACTAATGAAAAACTGTTTTTT.

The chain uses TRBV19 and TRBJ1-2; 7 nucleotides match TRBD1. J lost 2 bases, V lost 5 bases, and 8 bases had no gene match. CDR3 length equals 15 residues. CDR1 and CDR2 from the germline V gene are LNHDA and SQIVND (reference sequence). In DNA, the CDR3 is TGTGCCAGTAGTCCAGGGGACAGAGGGAACTATGGCTACACCTTC. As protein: CASSPGDRGNYGYTF. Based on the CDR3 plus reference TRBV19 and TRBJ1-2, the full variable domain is DGGITQSPKYLFRKEGQNVTLSCEQNLNHDAMYWYRQDPGQGLRLIYYSQIVNDFQKGDIAEGYSVSREKKESFPLTVTSAQKNPTAFYLCASSPGDRGNYGYTFGSGTRLTVV.

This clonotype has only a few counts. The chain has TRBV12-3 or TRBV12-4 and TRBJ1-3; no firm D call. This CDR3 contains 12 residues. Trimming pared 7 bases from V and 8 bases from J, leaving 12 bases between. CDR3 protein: CASNAPRDTIYF. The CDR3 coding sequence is TGTGCCAGCAACGCCCCTAGAGACACCATATATTTT.

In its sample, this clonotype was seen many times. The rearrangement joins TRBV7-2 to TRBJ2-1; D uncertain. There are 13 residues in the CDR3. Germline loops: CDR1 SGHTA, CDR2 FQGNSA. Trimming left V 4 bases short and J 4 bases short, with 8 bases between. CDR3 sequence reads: CASSWLGYNEQFF. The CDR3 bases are TGTGCCAGCAGCTGGTTAGGGTACAATGAGCAGTTCTTC.

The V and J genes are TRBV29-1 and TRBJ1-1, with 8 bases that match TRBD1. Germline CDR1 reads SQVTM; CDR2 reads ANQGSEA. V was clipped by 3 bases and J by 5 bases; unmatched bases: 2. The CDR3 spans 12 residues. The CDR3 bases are TGCAGCGTTGACACAGGGGGAACTGAAGCTTTCTTT. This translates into CSVDTGGTEAFF.

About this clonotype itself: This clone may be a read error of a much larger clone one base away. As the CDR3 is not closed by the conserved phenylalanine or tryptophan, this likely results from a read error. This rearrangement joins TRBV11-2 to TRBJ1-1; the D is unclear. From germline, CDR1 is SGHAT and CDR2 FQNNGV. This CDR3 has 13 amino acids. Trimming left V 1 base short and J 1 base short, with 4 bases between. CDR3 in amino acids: CASSLGANTEAFS. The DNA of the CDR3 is TGTGCCAGCAGCTTAGGGGCGAACACTGAAGCTTTCTCT.

CDR3 in DNA: TGTGCCAGCTCACCCAACGCGGACACCATATATTTT. Translation: CASSPNADTIYF. The J gene is TRBJ1-3, the V gene TRBV18, with D uncertain. Trimming removed 3 bases at V and 8 bases at J, with 8 bases between. There are 12 residues in the CDR3. Germline assignment: CDR1 KGHSH and CDR2 LQKENI. The full variable domain, completed using reference TRBV18 and TRBJ1-3, is NAGVMQNPRHLVRRRGQEARLRCSPMKGHSHVYWYRQLPEEGLKFMVYLQKENIIDESGMPKERFSAEFPKEGPSILRIQQVVRGDSAAYFCASSPNADTIYFGEGSWLTVV.

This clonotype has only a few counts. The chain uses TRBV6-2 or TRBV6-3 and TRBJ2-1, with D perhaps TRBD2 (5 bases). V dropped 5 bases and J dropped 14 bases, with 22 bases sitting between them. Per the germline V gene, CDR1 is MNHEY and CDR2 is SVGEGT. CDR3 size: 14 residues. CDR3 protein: CASSPGIWASLEFF. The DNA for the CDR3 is TGTGCCAGCAGTCCTGGGATATGGGCTAGCCTCGAGTTCTTC.

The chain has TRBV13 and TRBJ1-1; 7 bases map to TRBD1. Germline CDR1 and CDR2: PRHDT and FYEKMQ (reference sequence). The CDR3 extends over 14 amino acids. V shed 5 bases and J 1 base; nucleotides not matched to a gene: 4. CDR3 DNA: TGTGCCAGCAGCGTACGGACAGGGAACACTGAAGCTTTCTTT. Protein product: CASSVRTGNTEAFF.